There are many counts of the clone carrying this T cell receptor beta chain. The antigen is unknown. Library preparation for TCR beta used quantitative 5'-RACE with molecular barcodes. Each CDR3 protein is one row after TCRdb ran MiXCR on the 5' RACE reads. The top ten hold around 15% of the sample, which has about 150,000 distinct CDR3 sequences, 44% seen once. CDR1 is MNHEY, CDR2 SVGEGT, per germline. This CDR3 contains 19 residues. Trimming removed 5 bases at V and 0 bases at J, with 22 bases between. This sample is part of a study of CD8 T cells in ankylosing spondylitis. Study-level findings and limits: It appeared that ankylosing spondylitis blood was characterized by a TCR beta motif of roughly 8 highly homologous variants. In peripheral blood, disease-linked CD8+ clones occurred at relatively low frequencies. In ankylosing spondylitis patients, matched synovial fluid reportedly showed significant enrichment of disease-linked clones.

This clonotype originated in a male donor with ankylosing spondylitis. Sequencing was performed on synovial fluid, either unsorted or a sorted T cell fraction (not recorded which). The chain couples TRBV6-2 or TRBV6-3 to TRBJ2-2, with D possibly being TRBD2 (6 bases). The chain's CDR3 is CASSDWGVRTLANTGELFF. In nucleotides, the CDR3 is TGTGCCAGCAGTGACTGGGGGGTTCGGACACTCGCGAACACCGGGGAGCTGTTTTTT.